The next 11 T cell receptor beta chains were all read from a single sample in a study of T-cell memory formation after mild COVID-19. TCRdb reprocessed the 5' RACE reads via MiXCR and lists one record per CDR3 protein. The data contain around 300,000 distinct CDR3 sequences, 8% to 10% of them singletons. The source material was PBMCs or a T cell subset sorted from them (not recorded which). These receptors originate from a man aged 18 to 29 who had mild COVID-19 (a few samples of this study predate the infection). Cell type and time point are not known.

This rearrangement joins TRBV5-1 to TRBJ2-2; D not certain. The CDR3 loop spans 13 amino acids. V was clipped by 0 bases and J by 7 bases, with 7 bases between them. Per the germline V gene, CDR1 is SGHRS and CDR2 is YFSETQ. The CDR3 is CASSLEEFGELFF. The CDR3 DNA sequence: TGCGCCAGCAGCTTGGAAGAGTTCGGGGAGCTGTTTTTT.

J is TRBJ1-1 and V is TRBV7-9; TRBD1 matches 7 bases. Germline V lookup: CDR1 SEHNR, CDR2 FQNEAQ (reference sequence). The CDR3 extends over 15 amino acids. The trim removed 2 bases at V and 2 bases at J, leaving 5 bases unmatched. DNA of the CDR3: TGTGCCAGCAGCTTAACCAGGGGGGACAACACTGAAGCTTTCTTT. It translates to CASSLTRGDNTEAFF.

Ten or more counts support this clonotype. This sequence joins TRBV12-3 or TRBV12-4 and TRBJ2-3; TRBD2 aligns across 7 bases. After removal of 6 bases from V and 4 bases from J, the junction contained 4 bases not matched to a gene. CDR3 size: 13 residues. In DNA, the CDR3 is TGTGCCAGCAGGGAGCGGGGTCCAGATACGCAGTATTTT. It is translated as CASRERGPDTQYF.

This clonotype turned up a few times. CDR3: CSATWDRGSGEQFF. Here the CDR3 DNA reads TGCAGTGCTACTTGGGACAGGGGCTCTGGGGAGCAGTTCTTC. The V gene is TRBV20-1, the J gene TRBJ2-1; TRBD1 aligns across 10 bases. This CDR3 has 14 amino acids. Germline CDR1 DFQATT, CDR2 SNEGSKA (reference sequence). V trimming: 4 bases; J trimming: 10 bases; junction bases outside the gene matches: 10.

This clonotype occurred a few times. This chain uses TRBV7-6 with TRBJ1-3, with a possible D match to TRBD1 (6 bases). The CDR3 sequence is 18 residues long. CDR1 SGHVS and CDR2 FNYEAQ come from the germline V gene. V was cut by 3 bases and J by 0 bases, with 18 bases left in between. The CDR3: CASSFVFRGPFSGNTIYF. CDR3 coding DNA: TGTGCCAGCAGCTTTGTCTTCAGGGGACCGTTCTCTGGAAACACCATATATTTT.

The rearrangement links TRBV12-3 or TRBV12-4 to TRBJ2-7, with TRBD1 matching over 9 bases. V was pared by 5 bases and J by 2 bases, with 4 bases of the junction left unmatched. The CDR3 contains 14 residues. The CDR3 DNA is TGTGCCAGCAGTGTCCGGACAGGGGCCTACGAGCAGTACTTC. This codes for CASSVRTGAYEQYF.

This clonotype has a handful of counts. V and J are TRBV7-8 and TRBJ2-5; TRBD1 might be the D (5 bases). The CDR3 is made up of 17 amino acids. CDR1 SGHVS and CDR2 FQNEAQ come from the germline V gene. The V gene lost 5 bases and the J gene lost 4 bases, with 23 bases spanning the gap. The CDR3 protein is CASSGRAAGASLETQYF. As DNA, the CDR3 is TGTGCCAGCAGCGGAAGGGCCGCTGGGGCCTCCCTAGAGACCCAGTACTTC.

This clonotype showed up just a few times. The V gene is TRBV4-3, the J gene TRBJ1-4, with D possibly TRBD1 on 6 matching bases. CDR1 is LGHNA and CDR2 is YSLEER in the germline V gene. This CDR3 is built from 18 residues. The V gene lost 1 base and the J gene lost 5 bases, with 20 bases spanning the gap. The CDR3 loop reads CASSQVPAGVQWNEKLFF. CDR3 in DNA: TGCGCCAGCAGCCAAGTCCCCGCAGGGGTGCAATGGAATGAAAAACTGTTTTTT.

This clonotype has a handful of counts. DNA of the CDR3: TGCGCCAGCAGCCAAGATGGGGGGGACAGGGGGCAATCGGCCCAGTACTTC. Amino acid sequence: CASSQDGGDRGQSAQYF. V usage is TRBV4-1 and J usage is TRBJ2-5, with 12 bases that match TRBD1. In germline, CDR1 is MGHRA, CDR2 YSYEKL. V shed 0 bases and J 9 bases; nucleotides not matched to a gene: 11. This CDR3 has 17 residues.

The chain links TRBV4-1 to TRBJ1-1; perhaps TRBD1 as D (6 bases). Germline V gene sequence: CDR1 MGHRA, CDR2 YSYEKL. The V end lost 3 bases, the J end lost 7 bases, and 18 bases lay between the germline ends. The CDR3 contains 15 residues. The CDR3 spells CASSHRRGNPVEAFF. The DNA of the CDR3 is TGCGCCAGCAGCCATCGCAGGGGAAACCCGGTTGAAGCTTTCTTT.

This clonotype has a handful of counts. This chain connects TRBV4-2 to TRBJ2-5; TRBD2 matches 14 bases. The V segment lost 0 bases and the J segment 5 bases; nucleotides outside the gene matches: 2. Germline CDR1 is LGHNA and CDR2 is YNFKEQ. This CDR3 has 16 amino acids. DNA for the CDR3: TGTGCCAGCAGCCAAGACGGGACTAGCGGGGGCGAGACCCAGTACTTC. It translates to CASSQDGTSGGETQYF.